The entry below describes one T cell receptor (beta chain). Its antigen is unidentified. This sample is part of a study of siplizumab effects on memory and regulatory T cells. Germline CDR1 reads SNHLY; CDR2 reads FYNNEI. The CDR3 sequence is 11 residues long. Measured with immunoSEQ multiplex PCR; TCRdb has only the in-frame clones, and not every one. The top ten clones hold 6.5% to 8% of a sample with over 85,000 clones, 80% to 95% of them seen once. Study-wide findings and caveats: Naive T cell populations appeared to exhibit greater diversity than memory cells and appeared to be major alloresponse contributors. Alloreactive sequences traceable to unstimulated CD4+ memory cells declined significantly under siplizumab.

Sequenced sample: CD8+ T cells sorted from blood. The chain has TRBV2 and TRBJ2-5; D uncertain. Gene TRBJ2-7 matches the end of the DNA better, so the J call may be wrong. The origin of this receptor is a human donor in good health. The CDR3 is CASSEGYEQYF. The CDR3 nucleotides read TGTGCCAGCAGTGAGGGCTACGAGCAGTACTTC.